The 20 T cell receptor beta chains in this list originate from one sample, sequenced in a study of control samples from healthy donors and cancer patients. Clones were read by immunoSEQ multiplex PCR, and TCRdb kept only the in-frame ones, dropping some. The sample has around 30,000 clones, 90% to 95% seen once. Sequencing input: PBMCs. Receptors originate from a man aged 35 to 55 with colorectal cancer.

This chain uses TRBV3-1 (or the pseudogene TRBV3-2) with TRBJ2-4; D assignment may be TRBD1 or TRBD2 (6 bases each). CDR3 size: 18 residues. Germline loops: CDR1 LGHDT, CDR2 YNNKEL (reference sequence). V was clipped by 5 bases and J by 0 bases, with 20 bases between them. CDR3: CASSVGGQQLLAKNIQYF. The CDR3 DNA reads TGTGCCAGCAGCGTTGGGGGGCAGCAGCTACTAGCCAAAAACATTCAGTACTTC.

This chain links TRBV5-4 with TRBJ1-3; the D gene is possibly TRBD1 (6 bases). Deletions cut 0 bases from V and 1 base from J, with 17 bases between. The CDR3 sequence is 18 residues long. Per the germline V gene, CDR1 is SGHNT and CDR2 is YYREEE (reference sequence). The CDR3 spells CASSLAGGGAVSGNTIYF. DNA for the CDR3: TGTGCCAGCAGCTTGGCGGGGGGGGGCGCGGTGTCTGGAAACACCATATATTTT. Based on the CDR3 plus reference TRBV5-4 and TRBJ1-3, the full variable domain is ETGVTQSPTHLIKTRGQQVTLRCSSQSGHNTVSWYQQALGQGPQFIFQYYREEENGRGNFPPRFSGLQFPNYSSELNVNALELDDSALYLCASSLAGGGAVSGNTIYFGEGSWLTVV.

V usage is TRBV18 and J usage is TRBJ1-5, with 7 nucleotides matching TRBD1. This CDR3 has 15 residues. The V and J ends lost 1 base and 2 bases, in that order; junction bases with no gene match: 2. Germline V CDR1 and CDR2: KGHSH, LQKENI. The CDR3 nucleotides are TGTGCCAGCTCACCACAGGGGGCCGGCAATCAGCCCCAGCATTTT. This codes for CASSPQGAGNQPQHF. The full variable domain, with the rest looked up from reference TRBV18 and TRBJ1-5, is NAGVMQNPRHLVRRRGQEARLRCSPMKGHSHVYWYRQLPEEGLKFMVYLQKENIIDESGMPKERFSAEFPKEGPSILRIQQVVRGDSAAYFCASSPQGAGNQPQHFGDGTRLSIL.

V and J are TRBV5-1 and TRBJ1-5; 9 bases are shared with TRBD1. Trimming removed 4 bases from V and 6 bases from J; junction bases left unmatched: 5. Germline V gene sequence: CDR1 SGHRS, CDR2 YFSETQ. The CDR3 loop spans 14 amino acids. CDR3 region: CASSLTGGPQPQHF. DNA for the CDR3: TGCGCCAGCAGCCTAACAGGGGGCCCTCAGCCCCAGCATTTT.

The genes are TRBV18 and TRBJ1-2; no definite D call. The V and J ends lost 0 bases and 0 bases respectively, with 8 bases between them. CDR3 length equals 15 residues. In germline, CDR1 is KGHSH, CDR2 LQKENI. This CDR3 is CASSPPTTANYGYTF. The CDR3 nucleotides are TGTGCCAGCTCACCACCTACAACTGCTAACTATGGCTACACCTTC.

This CDR3 is CSASSQETQYF. The CDR3, as DNA: TGCAGTGCTAGTTCTCAAGAGACCCAGTACTTC. This chain joins TRBV20-1 and TRBJ2-5; D ambiguous. Trimming cost V 3 bases and J 2 bases, with 4 bases left between them. The CDR3 loop spans 11 amino acids. Germline V gene data show CDR1 as DFQATT and CDR2 as SNEGSKA (reference sequence).

The chain employs TRBV19 and TRBJ1-1; D remains ambiguous. Germline V gives CDR1 LNHDA, CDR2 SQIVND (reference sequence). The V and J ends lost 5 bases and 9 bases respectively, with 10 bases between them. This CDR3 is 11 amino acids long. The CDR3 DNA sequence: TGTGCCAGTAGTGTTGCCTACCAAGCTTTCTTT. It codes for CASSVAYQAFF.

A single count supports this clone. This chain joins TRBV19 and TRBJ2-5; D may correspond to TRBD1 or TRBD2 (5 bases each). With 4 bases removed from V and 5 bases from J, the gap between germline ends came to 14 bases. Per the germline V gene, CDR1 is LNHDA and CDR2 is SQIVND (reference sequence). The CDR3 length is 14 residues. CDR3 in amino acids: CASSKGPLVETQYF. The CDR3 coding sequence is TGTGCCAGTAGTAAGGGACCGCTCGTGGAGACCCAGTACTTC.

CDR3 DNA sequence: TGTGCCAGCAGCCAAGATCTAGGGGAGGGTGGAGTGCCGCAGTACTTC. This codes for CASSQDLGEGGVPQYF. The chain joins TRBV4-2 to TRBJ2-7; 7 nucleotides line up with TRBD2. The CDR3 covers 16 residues. Trimming took 0 bases from V and 9 from J; bases not matched to a gene: 14. The V gene's germline CDR1 is LGHNA and CDR2 YNFKEQ.

The V call is TRBV10-3, the J call TRBJ2-2; possible D gene TRBD1, 5 bases. V lost 5 bases, J lost 7 bases, and 20 bases lay in between. The CDR3 is made up of 16 amino acids. Germline CDR1 reads ENHRY; CDR2 reads SYGVKD. The CDR3 loop is CAISPSVGPLSGELFF. The CDR3 DNA reads as TGTGCCATCAGTCCGTCGGTGGGGCCCCTAAGCGGGGAGCTGTTTTTT.

The V gene is TRBV5-1, the J gene TRBJ2-2, with 8 bases that match TRBD2. V shed 4 bases and J 5 bases; nucleotides not matched to a gene: 7. The germline V gene has CDR1 SGHRS and CDR2 YFSETQ. This CDR3 is 15 amino acids long. The CDR3 coding sequence is TGCGCCAGCAGCGAGAGCGGGGGACGGACCGGGGAGCTGTTTTTT. Its protein is CASSESGGRTGELFF.

About this clone itself: A junction end diverges from the germline sequence, so it may reflect a read error. The chain has TRBV27 and TRBJ1-1; 7 positions match TRBD1. CDR1 is MNHEY and CDR2 is SMNVEV in the germline V gene (reference sequence). CDR3 length: 15 residues. The CDR3 sequence is CASSASSGGGTETFF. In DNA form, the CDR3 reads TGTGCCAGCAGTGCCTCCTCAGGGGGAGGGACTGAAACTTTCTTT.

This sequence joins TRBV6-1 and TRBJ1-2; weak D call: TRBD1 (5 bases). Trimming left V 2 bases short and J 5 bases short, with 12 bases between. In germline, CDR1 is MNHNS, CDR2 SASEGT. There are 14 residues in the CDR3. The CDR3 spells CASSEREGRYGYTF. For the CDR3, the DNA is TGTGCCAGCAGTGAAAGGGAGGGACGTTATGGCTACACCTTC.

The chain has TRBV10-3 and TRBJ1-2; 10 nucleotides align to TRBD1. The CDR3 sequence is 13 residues long. The germline V gene encodes CDR1 ENHRY and CDR2 SYGVKD. J lost 6 bases, V lost 6 bases, and 4 bases had no gene match. The CDR3 sequence is CAISMDRGDGYTF. The CDR3 bases are TGTGCCATCAGCATGGACAGGGGGGATGGCTACACCTTC.

The chain uses TRBV23-1 and TRBJ1-1; D may be TRBD1 (5 bases). TRBV23-1 is placed among ORFs of uncertain function. The CDR3 length is 17 residues. Trimming took 4 bases from V and 2 from J, leaving 20 bases between them. In DNA, the CDR3 is TGCGCCAGCAGTCGCGTCGGGGGGTTATGGGGAAACACTGAAGCTTTCTTT. Translating gives CASSRVGGLWGNTEAFF.

CDR3 in amino acids: CASSLPPGELFF. CDR3 nucleotides: TGTGCCAGCAGTTTGCCCCCCGGGGAGCTGTTTTTT. This chain uses TRBV6-5 with TRBJ2-2, with D uncertain. Trimming took 4 bases from V and 6 from J, leaving 6 bases between them. The V gene's germline CDR1 is MNHEY and CDR2 SVGAGI. This CDR3 has 12 amino acids.

The CDR3, as DNA: TGTGCCAGCAGCTTACTCCACGAGCAGTACTTC. Amino acids: CASSLLHEQYF. The chain combines TRBV7-2 with TRBJ2-7; no clear D. Trimming removed 2 bases from V and 5 bases from J, with 4 bases in between. The CDR3 covers 11 residues. Germline CDR1 reads SGHTA; CDR2 reads FQGNSA.

Comments on this clone: Relative to the germline gene, one junction end is altered; a read error may explain this. The chain has TRBV9 and TRBJ2-5; 16 bases match TRBD2. This CDR3 comprises 14 residues. CDR1 is SGDLS and CDR2 is YYNGEE in the germline V gene. The CDR3 loop is CASSDGTSGGASNF. DNA for the CDR3: TGTGCCAGCAGCGACGGGACTAGCGGGGGGGCCTCGAACTTC.

The chain joins TRBV19 to TRBJ1-5; D not resolved. Trimming left V 5 bases short and J 9 bases short, with 17 bases between. This CDR3 has 14 residues. Looked up from germline, CDR1 is LNHDA and CDR2 is SQIVND (reference sequence). CDR3 DNA: TGTGCCAGTAGTGACCAGCCAGTCGCGACGCCCCAGCATTTT. The encoded protein is CASSDQPVATPQHF. The variable domain in full, completed from reference TRBV19 and TRBJ1-5, reads DGGITQSPKYLFRKEGQNVTLSCEQNLNHDAMYWYRQDPGQGLRLIYYSQIVNDFQKGDIAEGYSVSREKKESFPLTVTSAQKNPTAFYLCASSDQPVATPQHFGDGTRLSIL.

The rearrangement uses TRBV29-1 and TRBJ2-7; D gene unclear. Germline values: CDR1 SQVTM, CDR2 ANQGSEA. This CDR3 is built from 13 residues. V was shortened by 4 bases and J by 2 bases, with 12 bases between the two germline ends. DNA of the CDR3: TGCAGCGTTGGAGGCCACGGAGCCTACGAGCAGTACTTC. As protein: CSVGGHGAYEQYF.